The entry below describes one TCR beta chain. The antigen remains undetermined. This sample stems from a study of regulatory T cells in long-lasting Graves disease. Study findings and constraints: Persistent patients had more shared public clonotypes (roughly 2,700) than new patients (approximately 920).

Investigators prepared the TCR beta libraries by applying iRepertoire HTBI primers and Arm-PCR of CDR3 regions. MiXCR, run by TCRdb on the multiplex PCR reads, gives a single entry per CDR3 protein. The table lists 400,000 to 450,000 distinct CDR3 sequences, 16% of them singletons. V was shortened by 0 bases and J by 9 bases, with 9 bases between the two germline ends. This CDR3 has 13 amino acids. The germline gives CDR1 ENHRY, CDR2 SYGVKD. The sample's time point: newly diagnosed GD, antithyroid drugs for less than 3 months. After RNA was extracted from PBMCs, the TCR library was made from it. These records were also assigned to another study, of T cells in Graves' hyperthyroidism and ophthalmopathy. That paper adds: Also found in blood were most expanded thyroid clonotypes above 0.001.

The receptor was derived from a woman in her 30s with Graves disease. The source material was peripheral blood mononuclear cells (PBMCs), sampled at new diagnosis, from a patient treated with antithyroid drugs. The V gene is TRBV10-3, the J gene TRBJ2-1, with D uncertain. The CDR3 bases are TGTGCCATCAGTGAGTCGTATCCTAGTGAGCAGTTCTTC. Translating gives CAISESYPSEQFF.